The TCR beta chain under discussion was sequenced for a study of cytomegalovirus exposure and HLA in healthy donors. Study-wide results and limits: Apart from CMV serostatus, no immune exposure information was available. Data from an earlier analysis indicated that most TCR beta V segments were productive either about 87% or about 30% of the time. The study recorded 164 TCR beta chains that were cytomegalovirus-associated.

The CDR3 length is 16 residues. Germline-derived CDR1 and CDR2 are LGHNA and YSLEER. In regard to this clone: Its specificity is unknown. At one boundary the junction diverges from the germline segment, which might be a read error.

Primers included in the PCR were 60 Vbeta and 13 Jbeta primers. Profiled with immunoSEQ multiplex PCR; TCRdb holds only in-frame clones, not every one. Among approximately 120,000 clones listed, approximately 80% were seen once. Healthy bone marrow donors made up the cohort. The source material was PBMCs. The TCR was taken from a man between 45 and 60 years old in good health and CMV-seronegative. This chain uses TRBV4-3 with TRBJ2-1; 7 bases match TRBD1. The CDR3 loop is CASSQDWDSSFNEQFF. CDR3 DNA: TGCGCCAGCAGCCAAGATTGGGACAGTTCCTTCAATGAGCAGTTCTTC.